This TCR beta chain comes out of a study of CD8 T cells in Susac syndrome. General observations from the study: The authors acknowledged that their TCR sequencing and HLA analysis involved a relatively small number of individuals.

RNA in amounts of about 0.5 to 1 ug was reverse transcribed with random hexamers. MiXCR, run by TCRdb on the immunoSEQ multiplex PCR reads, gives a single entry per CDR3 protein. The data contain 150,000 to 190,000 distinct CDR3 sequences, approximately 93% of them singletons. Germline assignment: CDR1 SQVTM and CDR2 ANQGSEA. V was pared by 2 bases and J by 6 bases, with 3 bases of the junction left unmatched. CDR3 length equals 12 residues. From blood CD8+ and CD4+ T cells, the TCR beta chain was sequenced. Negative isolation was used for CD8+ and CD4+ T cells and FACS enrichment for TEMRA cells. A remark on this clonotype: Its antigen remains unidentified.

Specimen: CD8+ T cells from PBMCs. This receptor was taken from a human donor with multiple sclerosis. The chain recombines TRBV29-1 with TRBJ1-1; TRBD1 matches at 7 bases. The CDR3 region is CSVEQGVSEAFF. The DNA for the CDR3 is TGCAGCGTTGAACAGGGGGTGTCTGAAGCTTTCTTT. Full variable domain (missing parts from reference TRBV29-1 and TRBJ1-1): SAVISQKPSRDICQRGTSLTIQCQVDSQVTMMFWYRQQPGQSLTLIATANQGSEATYESGFVIDKFPISRPNLTFSTLTVSNMSPEDSSIYLCSVEQGVSEAFFGQGTRLTVV.